A selection of T cell receptor beta chains follows, all from one sample in a study of blood T cell repertoires in COVID-19. Clones were read by immunoSEQ multiplex PCR, and TCRdb kept only the in-frame ones, dropping some. This table has roughly 200,000 clones, roughly 83% appearing once. Sample: peripheral blood. These receptors were collected from a man in his forties with acute or convalescent COVID-19. Both conserved end residues are part of each CDR3. The D gene is left open where the match is weak. Clone size appears in some rows only: once, few, many, or a class for an expanded clone.

V gene	clone size	J gene	D gene	CDR3 protein	CDR3 DNA
TRBV5-1	.	TRBJ2-1	.	CASSLEAISYNEQFF	TGCGCCAGCAGCTTGGAAGCCATCTCCTACAATGAGCAGTTCTTC
TRBV5-1	.	TRBJ1-1	.	CASSWGYGTITEAFF	TGCGCCAGCAGCTGGGGGTATGGGACAATTACTGAAGCTTTCTTT
TRBV5-1	.	TRBJ2-7	.	CASSPWGELSYEQYF	TGCGCCAGCAGCCCTTGGGGGGAGCTCTCCTACGAGCAGTACTTC
TRBV7-9	.	TRBJ2-1	.	CASSLARGEQFF	TGTGCCAGCAGCTTAGCGCGGGGAGAGCAGTTCTTC
TRBV7-3	.	TRBJ2-3	.	CASSLTPRDTQYF	TGTGCCAGCAGCTTAACCCCCAGAGATACGCAGTATTTT
TRBV12-5	.	TRBJ2-3	.	CASGEIDTQYF	TGTGCTAGTGGGGAGATAGATACGCAGTATTTT
TRBV4-3	.	TRBJ2-2	.	CASSPGGLNTGELFF	TGCGCCAGCAGCCCAGGCGGGCTGAACACCGGGGAGCTGTTTTTT
TRBV9	.	TRBJ2-1	TRBD2	CASSAKTSGVKEQFF	TGTGCCAGCAGCGCCAAGACTAGCGGGGTAAAGGAGCAGTTCTTC
TRBV7-2	.	TRBJ2-2	.	CASSPSANTGELFF	TGTGCCAGCAGCCCCAGTGCGAACACCGGGGAGCTGTTTTTT
TRBV5-4	.	TRBJ2-5	TRBD1	CASSLPGQGFETQYF	TGTGCCAGCAGCCTCCCGGGACAGGGGTTCGAGACCCAGTACTTC
TRBV19	.	TRBJ1-4	.	CASSIARGTNEKLFF	TGTGCCAGTAGTATAGCCCGCGGGACTAATGAAAAACTGTTTTTT
TRBV2	few	TRBJ1-2	.	CASSDRRGVGGYTF	TGTGCCAGCAGTGATCGGCGGGGAGTCGGTGGCTACACCTTC
TRBV18	.	TRBJ2-1	TRBD2	CASSPSAGNEQFF	TGTGCCAGCTCACCGTCAGCGGGGAATGAGCAGTTCTTC
TRBV18	once	TRBJ1-1	.	CASSLWLNTEAFF	TGTGCCAGCTCACTCTGGCTGAACACTGAAGCTTTCTTT
TRBV11-3	.	TRBJ1-3	.	CASSTGQGNTIYF	TGTGCCAGCAGCACCGGACAGGGAAACACCATATATTTT
TRBV7-2	.	TRBJ1-3	.	CASSLRQGGNGNTIYF	TGTGCCAGCAGCCTCCGCCAAGGAGGGAATGGAAACACCATATATTTT
TRBV19	.	TRBJ1-2	.	CASSYDRTSGYGYTF	TGTGCCAGTAGTTACGACAGGACTTCGGGCTATGGCTACACCTTC
TRBV19	.	TRBJ1-5	.	CASSILGRNQPQHF	TGTGCCAGTAGTATTCTTGGGAGAAATCAGCCCCAGCATTTT
TRBV20-1	many	TRBJ2-1	TRBD2	CSASPAGVRSYNEQFF	TGCAGTGCTAGTCCGGCGGGAGTGCGGTCCTACAATGAGCAGTTCTTC
TRBV3-1/TRBV3-2	once	TRBJ1-5	.	CASSLQINQPQHF	TGTGCCAGCAGCCTCCAGATCAATCAGCCCCAGCATTTT
TRBV19	.	TRBJ1-1	.	CASSKSRDTEAFF	TGTGCCAGTAGTAAAAGTCGGGACACTGAAGCTTTCTTT
TRBV5-4	once	TRBJ1-2	TRBD1	CASSFDRGYGYTF	TGTGCCAGCAGTTTTGACAGGGGCTATGGCTACACCTTC
TRBV7-2	.	TRBJ2-3	.	CASSPRQTSEGTDTQYF	TGTGCCAGCAGCCCCAGACAGACCTCCGAGGGCACAGATACGCAGTATTTT
TRBV7-9	.	TRBJ2-3	.	CASSSTLVDTQYF	TGTGCCAGCAGCTCCACCCTAGTAGATACGCAGTATTTT
TRBV7-9	.	TRBJ1-2	.	CASSLAQFRGYTF	TGTGCCAGCAGCTTAGCGCAGTTTCGTGGCTACACCTTC
TRBV7-2	.	TRBJ2-7	.	CASSANRVNNEQYF	TGTGCCAGCAGCGCAAACAGGGTGAACAACGAGCAGTACTTC
TRBV19	.	TRBJ2-1	TRBD2	CASSILGAGDEQFF	TGTGCCAGTAGTATACTTGGGGCGGGGGATGAGCAGTTCTTC
TRBV29-1	.	TRBJ2-2	TRBD2	CSVELAGGTGELFF	TGCAGCGTTGAACTAGCGGGAGGCACCGGGGAGCTGTTTTTT
TRBV6-5	.	TRBJ2-5	TRBD1	CASSYNRGQETQYF	TGTGCCAGCAGTTATAACAGGGGCCAAGAGACCCAGTACTTC
TRBV14	.	TRBJ2-1	.	CASSQDSHGALYNEQFF	TGTGCCAGCAGCCAGGACTCCCATGGTGCCCTTTACAATGAGCAGTTCTTC
TRBV16	.	TRBJ2-1	.	CASSPGVVGEQFF	TGTGCCAGCAGCCCCGGAGTCGTGGGTGAGCAGTTCTTC
TRBV24-1	.	TRBJ2-1	TRBD2	CATSDPLAGGDNEQFF	TGTGCCACCAGTGATCCATTAGCGGGAGGGGACAATGAGCAGTTCTTC
TRBV27	.	TRBJ1-6	.	CASSVKRNSPLHF	TGTGCCAGCAGTGTCAAGAGAAATTCACCCCTCCACTTT
TRBV7-8	.	TRBJ2-7	TRBD2	CASSSPFGTSGRAEDGEQYF	TGTGCCAGCAGCTCCCCATTCGGGACTAGCGGGAGGGCCGAGGATGGCGAGCAGTACTTC
TRBV27	.	TRBJ2-5	TRBD2	CASSFSTSGRETQYF	TGTGCCAGCAGTTTCTCGACTAGCGGGAGGGAGACCCAGTACTTC
TRBV28	.	TRBJ1-1	.	CASTQNYEAFF	TGTGCCAGCACCCAGAATTATGAAGCTTTCTTT
TRBV15	.	TRBJ2-7	TRBD1	CATSRVRDSLYEQYF	TGTGCCACCAGCAGAGTACGGGACAGCCTCTACGAGCAGTACTTC
TRBV10-3	once	TRBJ1-3	.	CAVSAGDAGNTIYF	TGTGCCGTCAGTGCAGGGGATGCAGGAAACACCATATATTTT
TRBV9	.	TRBJ2-2	.	CASTSANPYTGELFF	TGTGCCAGCACCTCCGCGAATCCTTACACCGGGGAGCTGTTTTTT
TRBV29-1	.	TRBJ1-1	.	CSVEDSGQHAFF	TGCAGCGTTGAAGATTCAGGGCAGCACGCTTTCTTT
TRBV12-3/TRBV12-4	.	TRBJ2-7	.	CASSLTGVYEQYF	TGTGCCAGCAGTTTGACAGGCGTCTACGAGCAGTACTTC
TRBV7-9	.	TRBJ1-5	.	CASSLAQNQPQHF	TGTGCCAGCAGCTTAGCCCAGAATCAGCCCCAGCATTTT
TRBV19	once	TRBJ2-7	TRBD2	CASIGGLAGGLLEQYF	TGTGCCAGTATAGGGGGACTAGCGGGAGGCCTTCTGGAGCAGTACTTC
TRBV5-1	few	TRBJ2-1	.	CASSLARTAFNEQFF	TGCGCCAGCAGCTTGGCCCGGACAGCCTTCAATGAGCAGTTCTTC
TRBV6-5	.	TRBJ2-7	TRBD2	CASSTGLAPYEQYF	TGTGCCAGCAGTACGGGACTAGCCCCCTACGAGCAGTACTTC
TRBV19	.	TRBJ2-7	TRBD2	CASSAPLTSGGRHEQYF	TGTGCCAGTAGTGCACCCTTGACTAGCGGTGGGCGGCACGAGCAGTACTTC